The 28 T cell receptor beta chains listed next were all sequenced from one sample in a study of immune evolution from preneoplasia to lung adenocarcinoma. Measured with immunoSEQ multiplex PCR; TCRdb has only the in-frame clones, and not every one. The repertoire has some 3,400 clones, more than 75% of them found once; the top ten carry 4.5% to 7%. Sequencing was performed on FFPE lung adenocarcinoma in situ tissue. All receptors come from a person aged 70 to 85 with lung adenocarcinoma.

CDR3 sequence: CSVARFVATEQYF. DNA for the CDR3: TGCAGCGTGGCCCGTTTTGTTGCTACCGAGCAGTACTTC. V usage is TRBV29-1 and J usage is TRBJ2-7; no reliable D call. This CDR3 spans 13 amino acids. Germline assignment: CDR1 SQVTM and CDR2 ANQGSEA. V was shortened by 6 bases and J by 6 bases, with 18 bases between the two germline ends.

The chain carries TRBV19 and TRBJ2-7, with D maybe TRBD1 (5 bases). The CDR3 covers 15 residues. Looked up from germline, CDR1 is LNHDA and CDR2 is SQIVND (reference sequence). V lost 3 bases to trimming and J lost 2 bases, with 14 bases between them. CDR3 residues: CASSITGHIPYEQYF. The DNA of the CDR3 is TGTGCCAGTAGTATTACAGGTCATATCCCCTACGAGCAGTACTTC.

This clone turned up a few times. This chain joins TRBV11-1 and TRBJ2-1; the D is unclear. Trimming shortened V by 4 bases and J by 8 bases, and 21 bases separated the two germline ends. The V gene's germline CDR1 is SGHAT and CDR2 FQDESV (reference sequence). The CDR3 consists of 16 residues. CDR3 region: CASSSEDGGPMDEQFF. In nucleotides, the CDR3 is TGTGCCAGCAGCTCCGAGGACGGCGGACCAATGGATGAGCAGTTCTTC.

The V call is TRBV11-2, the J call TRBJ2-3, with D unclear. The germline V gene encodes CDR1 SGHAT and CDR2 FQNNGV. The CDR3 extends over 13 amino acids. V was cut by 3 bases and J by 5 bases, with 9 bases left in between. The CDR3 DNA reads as TGTGCCAGCAGCTTGCAGTCCATAGATACGCAGTATTTT. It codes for CASSLQSIDTQYF.

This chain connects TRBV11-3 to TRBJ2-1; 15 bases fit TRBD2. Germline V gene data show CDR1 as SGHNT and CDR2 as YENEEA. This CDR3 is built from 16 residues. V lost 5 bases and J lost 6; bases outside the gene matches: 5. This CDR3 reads CASSPRTSGRANEQFF. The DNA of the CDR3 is TGTGCCAGCAGCCCGCGGACTAGCGGGAGGGCCAATGAGCAGTTCTTC.

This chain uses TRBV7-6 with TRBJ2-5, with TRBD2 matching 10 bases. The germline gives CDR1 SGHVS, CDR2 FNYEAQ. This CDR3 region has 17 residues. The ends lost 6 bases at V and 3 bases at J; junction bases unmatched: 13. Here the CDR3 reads CASSPYLAGVFEETQYF. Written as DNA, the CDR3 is TGTGCCAGCAGTCCATATCTAGCGGGAGTGTTCGAAGAGACCCAGTACTTC.

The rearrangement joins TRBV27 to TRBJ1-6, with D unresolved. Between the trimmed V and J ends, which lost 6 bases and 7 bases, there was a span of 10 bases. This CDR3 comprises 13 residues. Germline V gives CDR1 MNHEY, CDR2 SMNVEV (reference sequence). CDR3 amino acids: CASRNDLNSPLHF. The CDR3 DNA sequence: TGTGCCAGCAGGAACGACCTAAATTCACCCCTCCACTTT.

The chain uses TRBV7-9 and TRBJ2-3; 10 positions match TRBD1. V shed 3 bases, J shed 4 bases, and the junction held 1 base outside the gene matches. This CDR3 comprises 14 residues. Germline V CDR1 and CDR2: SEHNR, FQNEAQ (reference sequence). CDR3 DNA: TGTGCCAGCAGCTTCGGGACAGGGGCAGATACGCAGTATTTT. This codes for CASSFGTGADTQYF.

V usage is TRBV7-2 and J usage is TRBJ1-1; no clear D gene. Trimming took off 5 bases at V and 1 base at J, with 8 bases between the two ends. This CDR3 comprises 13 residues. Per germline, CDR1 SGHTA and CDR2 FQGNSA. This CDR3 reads CASSKGPNTEAFF. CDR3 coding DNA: TGTGCCAGCAGCAAAGGGCCGAACACTGAAGCTTTCTTT.

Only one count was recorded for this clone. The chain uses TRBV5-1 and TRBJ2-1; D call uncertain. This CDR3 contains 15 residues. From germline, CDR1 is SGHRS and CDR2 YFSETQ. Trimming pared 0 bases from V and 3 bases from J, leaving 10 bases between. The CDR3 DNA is TGCGCCAGCAGCTTGGGACGGTTAGACTACAATGAGCAGTTCTTC. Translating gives CASSLGRLDYNEQFF. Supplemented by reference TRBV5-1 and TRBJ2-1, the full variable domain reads KAGVTQTPRYLIKTRGQQVTLSCSPISGHRSVSWYQQTPGQGLQFLFEYFSETQRNKGNFPGRFSGRQFSNSRSEMNVSTLELGDSALYLCASSLGRLDYNEQFFGPGTRLTVL.

The CDR3 DNA follows: TGTGCCACCAGCAGAGCAGGGTTGAGCTCCTACAATGAGCAGTTCTTC. It specifies CATSRAGLSSYNEQFF. The V and J genes are TRBV15 and TRBJ2-1; perhaps TRBD1 as D (5 bases). With 1 base removed from V and 0 bases from J, the gap between germline ends came to 10 bases. The CDR3 totals 16 residues. Germline V gives CDR1 LNHNV, CDR2 YYDKDF (reference sequence).

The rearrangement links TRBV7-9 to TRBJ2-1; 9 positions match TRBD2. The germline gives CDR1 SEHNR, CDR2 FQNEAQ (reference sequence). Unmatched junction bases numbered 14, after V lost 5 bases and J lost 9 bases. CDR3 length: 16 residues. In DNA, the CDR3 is TGTGCCAGCAGCATGGTAGCGGGAGTTCTTGTGGTTGAGCAGTTCTTC. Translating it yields CASSMVAGVLVVEQFF.

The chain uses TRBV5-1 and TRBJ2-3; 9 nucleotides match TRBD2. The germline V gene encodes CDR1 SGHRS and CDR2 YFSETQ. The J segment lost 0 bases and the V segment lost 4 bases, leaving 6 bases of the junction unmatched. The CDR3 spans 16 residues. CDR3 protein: CASSGTSISSTDTQYF. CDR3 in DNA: TGCGCCAGCAGCGGGACTAGCATATCTAGCACAGATACGCAGTATTTT.

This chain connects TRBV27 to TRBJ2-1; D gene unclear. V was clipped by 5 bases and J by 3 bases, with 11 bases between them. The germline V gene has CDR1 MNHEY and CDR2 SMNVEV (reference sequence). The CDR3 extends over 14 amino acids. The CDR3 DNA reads TGTGCCAGCAGTCCCTTTGAACACTACAATGAGCAGTTCTTC. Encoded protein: CASSPFEHYNEQFF.

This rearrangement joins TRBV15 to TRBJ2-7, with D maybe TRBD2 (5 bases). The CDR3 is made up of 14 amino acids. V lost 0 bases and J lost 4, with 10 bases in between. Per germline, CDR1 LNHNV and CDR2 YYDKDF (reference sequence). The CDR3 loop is CATSRDFRTYEQYF. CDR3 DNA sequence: TGTGCCACCAGCAGAGACTTCAGGACTTACGAGCAGTACTTC.

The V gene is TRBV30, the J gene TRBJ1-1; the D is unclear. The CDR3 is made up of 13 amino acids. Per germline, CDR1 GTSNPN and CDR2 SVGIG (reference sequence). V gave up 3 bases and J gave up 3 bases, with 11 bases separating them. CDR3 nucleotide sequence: TGTGCCTGGAGCATTCAGTCGGACACTGAAGCTTTCTTT. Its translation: CAWSIQSDTEAFF.

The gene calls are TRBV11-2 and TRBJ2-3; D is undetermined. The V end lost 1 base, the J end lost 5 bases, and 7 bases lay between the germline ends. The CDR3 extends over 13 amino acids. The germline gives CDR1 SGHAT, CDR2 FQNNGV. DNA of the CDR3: TGTGCCAGCAGCTTAGTTGGGAAAGATACGCAGTATTTT. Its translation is CASSLVGKDTQYF.

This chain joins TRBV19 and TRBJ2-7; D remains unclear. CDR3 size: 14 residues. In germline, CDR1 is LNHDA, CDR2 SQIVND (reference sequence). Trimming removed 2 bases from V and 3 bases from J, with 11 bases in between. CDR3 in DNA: TGTGCCAGTAGTATAACGACCGGCAGCTACGAGCAGTACTTC. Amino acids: CASSITTGSYEQYF.

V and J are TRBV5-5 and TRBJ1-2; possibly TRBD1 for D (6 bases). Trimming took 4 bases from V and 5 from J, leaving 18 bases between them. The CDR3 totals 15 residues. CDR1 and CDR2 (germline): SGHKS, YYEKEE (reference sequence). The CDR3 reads CASSKQGLGGYGYTF. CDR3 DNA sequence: TGTGCCAGCAGCAAACAGGGACTGGGTGGGTATGGCTACACCTTC.

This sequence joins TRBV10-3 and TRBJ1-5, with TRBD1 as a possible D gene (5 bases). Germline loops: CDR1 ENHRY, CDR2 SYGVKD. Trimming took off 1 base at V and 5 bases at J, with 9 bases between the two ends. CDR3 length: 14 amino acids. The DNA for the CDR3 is TGTGCCATCAGTGAGTTGCAGGGAGATCAGCCCCAGCATTTT. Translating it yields CAISELQGDQPQHF.

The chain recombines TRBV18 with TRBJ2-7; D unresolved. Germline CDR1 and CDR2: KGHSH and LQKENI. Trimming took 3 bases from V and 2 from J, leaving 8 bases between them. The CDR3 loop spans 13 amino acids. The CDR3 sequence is CASSPATTYEQYF. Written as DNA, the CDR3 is TGTGCCAGCTCACCGGCTACCACCTACGAGCAGTACTTC.

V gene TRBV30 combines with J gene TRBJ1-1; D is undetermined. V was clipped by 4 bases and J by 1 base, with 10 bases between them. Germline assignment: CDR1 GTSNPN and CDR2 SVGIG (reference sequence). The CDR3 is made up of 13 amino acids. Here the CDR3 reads CAWNSGRNTEAFF. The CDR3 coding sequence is TGTGCCTGGAACAGCGGACGGAACACTGAAGCTTTCTTT.

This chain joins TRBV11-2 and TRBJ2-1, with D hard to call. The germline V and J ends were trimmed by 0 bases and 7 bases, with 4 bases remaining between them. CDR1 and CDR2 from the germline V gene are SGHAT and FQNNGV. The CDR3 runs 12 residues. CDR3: CASSLDRNEQFF. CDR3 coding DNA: TGTGCCAGCAGCTTAGATCGGAATGAGCAGTTCTTC.

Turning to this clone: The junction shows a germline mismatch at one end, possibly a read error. CDR3 DNA sequence: TGTGCTAGCAGCTTAGGTGGTAGCACAGAAGAGACCCAGTACTTC. This codes for CASSLGGSTEETQYF. This chain links TRBV7-7 with TRBJ2-5; no definite D call. This CDR3 is 15 amino acids long. Germline loops: CDR1 SSHAT, CDR2 FNYEAQ (reference sequence).

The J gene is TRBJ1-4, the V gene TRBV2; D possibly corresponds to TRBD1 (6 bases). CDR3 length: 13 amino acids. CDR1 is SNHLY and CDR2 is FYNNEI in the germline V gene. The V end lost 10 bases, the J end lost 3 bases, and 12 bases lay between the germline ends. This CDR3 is CAIQGSANEKLFF. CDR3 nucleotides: TGTGCCATCCAGGGGTCCGCTAATGAAAAACTGTTTTTT.

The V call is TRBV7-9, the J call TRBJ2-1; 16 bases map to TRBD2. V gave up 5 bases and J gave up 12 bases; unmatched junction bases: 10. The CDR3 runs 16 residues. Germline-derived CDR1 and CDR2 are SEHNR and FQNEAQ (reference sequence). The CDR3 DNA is TGTGCCAGCAGCACCTTGGGGACTAGCGGGAGGGCCCGGCAGTTCTTC. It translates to CASSTLGTSGRARQFF.

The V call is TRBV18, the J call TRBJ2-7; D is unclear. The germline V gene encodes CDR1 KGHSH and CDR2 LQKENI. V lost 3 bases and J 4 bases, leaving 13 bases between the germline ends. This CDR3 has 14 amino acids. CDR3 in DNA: TGTGCCAGCTCACCTAGGACGGCTACTTACGAGCAGTACTTC. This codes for CASSPRTATYEQYF.

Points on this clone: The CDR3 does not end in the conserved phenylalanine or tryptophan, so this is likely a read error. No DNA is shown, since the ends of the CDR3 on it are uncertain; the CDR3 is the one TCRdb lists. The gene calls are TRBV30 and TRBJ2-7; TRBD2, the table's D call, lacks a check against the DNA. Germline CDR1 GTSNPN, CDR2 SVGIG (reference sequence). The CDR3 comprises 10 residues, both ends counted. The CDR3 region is CAWARLAGAD.